The 14 T cell receptor beta chains given below trace back to one sample, sequenced in a study of T cell repertoires in cytomegalovirus infection. These TCRs are of unknown antigen specificity. MiXCR was run by TCRdb on the reads, yielding one entry per CDR3 protein. The sample contains roughly 350,000 distinct CDR3 sequences, approximately 30% of which appear only once. The specimen comprised cultured PBMCs, sampled from culture after CMV antigen stimulation. Receptors were obtained from a human donor in good health (CMV status not recorded). Some clones in this sample may be carry-over from other donors' samples.

This chain uses TRBV2 with TRBJ2-1, with 8 bases aligning to TRBD1. V shed 1 base and J 10 bases; nucleotides not matched to a gene: 12. The CDR3 spans 16 residues. The V gene's germline CDR1 is SNHLY and CDR2 FYNNEI. This CDR3 reads CASSEGGQVTGGEQFF. Here the CDR3 DNA reads TGTGCCAGCAGTGAAGGGGGACAGGTCACCGGTGGGGAGCAGTTCTTC.

The rearrangement links TRBV19 to TRBJ2-6; tentative D call: TRBD1 (6 bases). CDR3 length equals 19 residues. Trimming removed 5 bases at V and 2 bases at J, with 22 bases between. The germline gives CDR1 LNHDA, CDR2 SQIVND (reference sequence). This chain's CDR3 is CASSDQGHLFGTGANVLTF. The DNA of the CDR3 is TGTGCCAGTAGTGATCAGGGACACCTTTTTGGCACTGGGGCCAACGTCCTGACTTTC.

Only a few counts were recorded for this clonotype. CDR3 loop: CASSLYQGPNEQFF. The CDR3 coding sequence is TGTGCCAGCAGCTTATATCAGGGCCCCAATGAGCAGTTCTTC. The rearrangement uses TRBV7-2 and TRBJ2-1, with TRBD1 as a possible D gene (5 bases). The length of the CDR3 is 14 residues. V was clipped by 2 bases and J by 6 bases, with 11 bases between them. The germline gives CDR1 SGHTA, CDR2 FQGNSA.

This clonotype showed up many times. The chain links TRBV7-2 to TRBJ2-5; TRBD1 aligns across 7 bases. CDR1 and CDR2 from the germline V gene are SGHTA and FQGNSA. V lost 4 bases, J lost 5 bases, and 10 bases stayed unmatched. This CDR3 has 15 amino acids. Here the CDR3 reads CASSSQTGSRETQYF. The DNA for the CDR3 is TGTGCCAGCAGCTCCCAGACAGGGAGTAGGGAGACCCAGTACTTC.

V usage is TRBV20-1 and J usage is TRBJ1-5; possibly TRBD1 for D (6 bases). With 5 bases removed from V and 6 bases from J, the gap between germline ends came to 14 bases. This CDR3 has 13 residues. Looked up from germline, CDR1 is DFQATT and CDR2 is SNEGSKA (reference sequence). As DNA, the CDR3 is TGCAGTGCTGGGGGCCGAGAAAGTCAGCCCCAGCATTTT. Protein: CSAGGRESQPQHF.

This clonotype was seen a few times. This chain uses TRBV20-1 with TRBJ2-1, with D tentatively TRBD1 (5 bases). Trimming removed 0 bases at V and 8 bases at J, with 17 bases between. Germline assignment: CDR1 DFQATT and CDR2 SNEGSKA (reference sequence). This CDR3 has 15 residues. As DNA, the CDR3 is TGCAGTGCTAGAGATCTCAGGGTGCCCAACGATGAGCAGTTCTTC. This gives the protein CSARDLRVPNDEQFF.

Only a few counts were recorded for this clonotype. The CDR3 DNA sequence: TGTGCCACCAGCAGAGATGCCCAGGGTATAAGCAATCAGCCCCAGCATTTT. Translation gives CATSRDAQGISNQPQHF. V gene TRBV15 combines with J gene TRBJ1-5; possibly TRBD1 for D (5 bases). V lost 0 bases and J lost 1, with 13 bases in between. Germline V lookup: CDR1 LNHNV, CDR2 YYDKDF (reference sequence). The CDR3 contains 17 residues. The full variable domain, with the rest looked up from reference TRBV15 and TRBJ1-5, is DAMVIQNPRYQVTQFGKPVTLSCSQTLNHNVMYWYQQKSSQAPKLLFHYYDKDFNNEADTPDNFQSRRPNTSFCFLDIRSPGLGDTAMYLCATSRDAQGISNQPQHFGDGTRLSIL.

This sequence joins TRBV11-2 and TRBJ2-2, with 7 bases fitting TRBD2. Trimming took 5 bases from V and 1 from J; bases not matched to a gene: 4. The germline CDR1 and CDR2 sequences are SGHAT and FQNNGV. The CDR3 covers 15 residues. The CDR3 region has the DNA TGTGCCAGCAGCCCGATAGCGGGGAACACCGGGGAGCTGTTTTTT. Its protein product is CASSPIAGNTGELFF.

The rearrangement uses TRBV6-2 or TRBV6-3 and TRBJ1-6; the D is unclear. The CDR3 is 15 residues long. The germline gives CDR1 MNHEY, CDR2 SVGEGT. The germline V and J ends were trimmed by 6 bases and 5 bases, with 14 bases remaining between them. CDR3 sequence reads: CASRRREEDNSPLHF. The DNA of the CDR3 is TGTGCCAGCAGGAGAAGGGAAGAAGATAATTCACCCCTCCACTTT.

This clonotype showed up just a few times. The chain couples TRBV11-1 to TRBJ2-7; TRBD1 is a possible D gene (6 bases). This CDR3 is built from 12 residues. Germline values: CDR1 SGHAT, CDR2 FQDESV (reference sequence). V was clipped by 2 bases and J by 7 bases, with 9 bases between them. This CDR3 reads CASSLTGTEQYF. CDR3 in DNA: TGTGCCAGCAGCTTAACCGGGACAGAGCAGTACTTC. Full variable domain (missing parts from reference TRBV11-1 and TRBJ2-7): EAEVAQSPRYKITEKSQAVAFWCDPISGHATLYWYRQILGQGPELLVQFQDESVVDDSQLPKDRFSAERLKGVDSTLKIQPAELGDSAMYLCASSLTGTEQYFGPGTRLTVT.

The chain couples TRBV19 to TRBJ1-2, with TRBD1 matching over 7 bases. The CDR3 consists of 14 residues. CDR1 and CDR2 (germline): LNHDA, SQIVND (reference sequence). The trim removed 6 bases at V and 2 bases at J, leaving 6 bases unmatched. CDR3 DNA sequence: TGTGCCAGTAGAGACGGACAGGCGAACTATGGCTACACCTTC. Translation: CASRDGQANYGYTF.

The V gene is TRBV4-2, the J gene TRBJ1-1; 7 bases are a match to TRBD1. The germline gives CDR1 LGHNA, CDR2 YNFKEQ. This CDR3 is 15 amino acids long. J lost 2 bases, V lost 1 base, and 4 bases had no gene match. CDR3 amino acids: CASSQAGTVNTEAFF. In DNA, the CDR3 is TGTGCCAGCAGCCAAGCTGGGACAGTTAACACTGAAGCTTTCTTT.

This clonotype appeared a few times. The gene calls are TRBV7-2 and TRBJ1-5, with 7 bases fitting TRBD1. The CDR3 contains 14 residues. Germline assignment: CDR1 SGHTA and CDR2 FQGNSA. V dropped 8 bases and J dropped 6; count of bases not matched to a gene: 10. The CDR3 nucleotides read TGTGCCAGCTCATACAGGGGAGAAGGTCAGCCCCAGCATTTT. The encoded protein is CASSYRGEGQPQHF.

V gene TRBV24-1 combines with J gene TRBJ2-3; possible D gene TRBD2, 6 bases. With 10 bases removed from V and 2 bases from J, the gap between germline ends came to 15 bases. The CDR3 consists of 14 residues. From germline, CDR1 is KGHDR and CDR2 SFDVKD. CDR3 nucleotide sequence: TGTGCCACACGAGGGCGGGGACCCACAGATACGCAGTATTTT. Its protein product is CATRGRGPTDTQYF.